Following are 4 T cell receptor beta chains from one sample sequenced in a study of shared clonotypes between healthy human individuals. TCRdb's copy holds only in-frame clones and misses some; the assay was immunoSEQ multiplex PCR. The top ten clones hold 10% to 15% of a sample with 400,000 to 500,000 clones, roughly four fifths of them seen once. The sample taken for sequencing was PBMCs. All receptors derive from a woman aged 40 to 49 in good health. Some clones in this sample may be carry-over from other donors' samples.

V usage is TRBV2 and J usage is TRBJ1-1; D not resolved. Germline values: CDR1 SNHLY, CDR2 FYNNEI. The CDR3 totals 12 residues. Trimming left V 0 bases short and J 10 bases short, with 9 bases between. In nucleotides, the CDR3 is TGTGCCAGCAGTGAAGCAGGGTGGAGAGCTTTCTTT. Protein: CASSEAGWRAFF.

The V and J genes are TRBV7-8 and TRBJ2-1, with TRBD2 matching 12 bases. V dropped 3 bases and J dropped 8; count of bases not matched to a gene: 8. The germline CDR1 and CDR2 sequences are SGHVS and FQNEAQ. The CDR3 is made up of 16 amino acids. The CDR3 sequence: CASSFDLAGGVDEQFF. The CDR3 coding sequence is TGTGCCAGCAGCTTCGACCTAGCGGGAGGGGTCGATGAGCAGTTCTTC.

V gene TRBV28 combines with J gene TRBJ1-2, with TRBD1 matching over 9 bases. Germline V gene lookup returns CDR1 MDHEN and CDR2 SYDVKM. After removal of 5 bases from V and 7 bases from J, the junction contained 11 bases not matched to a gene. The CDR3 has 15 residues. CDR3: CASSPPGTGIGGYTF. Written as DNA, the CDR3 is TGTGCCAGCAGTCCCCCCGGGACAGGGATCGGTGGCTACACCTTC.

This clone was recorded only once. The identical CDR3 is also encoded by other nucleotide sequences in the sample. The chain links TRBV7-9 to TRBJ2-1; D gene uncertain. This CDR3 is built from 13 residues. The germline gives CDR1 SEHNR, CDR2 FQNEAQ (reference sequence). V lost 1 base to trimming and J lost 5 bases, with 6 bases between them. CDR3 loop: CASSLGQNNEQFF. The CDR3 coding sequence is TGTGCCAGCAGCTTAGGGCAAAACAATGAGCAGTTCTTC. Filled out from reference TRBV7-9 and TRBJ2-1, the complete variable domain reads DTGVSQNPRHKITKRGQNVTFRCDPISEHNRLYWYRQTLGQGPEFLTYFQNEAQLEKSRLLSDRFSAERPKGSFSTLEIQRTEQGDSAMYLCASSLGQNNEQFFGPGTRLTVL.